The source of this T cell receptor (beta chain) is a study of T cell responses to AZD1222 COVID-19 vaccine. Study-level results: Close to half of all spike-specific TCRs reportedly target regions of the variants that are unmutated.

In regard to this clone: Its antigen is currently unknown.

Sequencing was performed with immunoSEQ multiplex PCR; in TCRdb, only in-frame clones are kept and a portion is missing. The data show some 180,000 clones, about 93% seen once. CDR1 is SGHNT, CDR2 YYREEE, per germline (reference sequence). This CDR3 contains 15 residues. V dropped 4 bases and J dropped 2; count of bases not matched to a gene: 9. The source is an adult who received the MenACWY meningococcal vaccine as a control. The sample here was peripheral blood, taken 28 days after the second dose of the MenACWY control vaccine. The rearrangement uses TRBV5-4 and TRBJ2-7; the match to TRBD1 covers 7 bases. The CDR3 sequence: CASSIGIGTAYEQYF. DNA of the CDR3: TGTGCCAGCAGCATTGGGATCGGGACAGCCTACGAGCAGTACTTC.